This T cell receptor beta chain was recovered during a study of blood T cells in healthy people across ages. The use of a sample-barcoded 5' primer and a J-beta primer mix characterized a second PCR of roughly 6 to 11 cycles. TCRdb fed the 5' RACE reads into MiXCR, producing one record per CDR3 protein. The sample has 1.6 million or so distinct CDR3 sequences, about 35% seen once. The length of the CDR3 is 14 residues. The V gene's germline CDR1 is ENHRY and CDR2 SYGVKD. Points from the study as a whole: Older age went with lower TCR beta diversity per million T cells, in a roughly linear way. Naive T cell percentage showed a strong correlation with TCR beta diversity.

Details on this clonotype: Its antigen is as yet unknown. One junction end does not reproduce the germline sequence, and a read error may be involved.

What was sequenced was blood. The chain joins TRBV10-3 to TRBJ1-2; no reliable D call. This sequence was found in a woman in her twenties or thirties in good health. CDR3 residues: CAIRESSLNYGYTF. The CDR3 DNA is TGTGCCATCAGGGAGTCGAGTCTTAACTATGGCTACACCTTC.